A single sample gave rise to the 30 T cell receptor beta chains below, sequenced in a study of vaccination and CD4 T cells after COVID-19. No antigen is known for these receptors. Scientists ran DNA taken from cultured CD4+ T cells through the Oncomine TCR Beta short-read assay for sequencing. TCRdb re-analysed the PCR reads in MiXCR, keeping a single row per CDR3 protein. The sample yields 12,000 to 15,000 distinct CDR3 sequences, about 55% seen once. As for treatment: approximately 9-day PBMC culture with coronavirus spike peptide pools or control peptides (ViraFEST assay). The specimen sequenced was CD4+ T cells from blood, cultured in vitro. The origin of the receptors is a human donor who had recovered from COVID-19.

CDR3: CAIGGLETGELFF. The CDR3, as DNA: TGTGCTATTGGCGGTTTAGAGACCGGGGAGCTGTTTTTT. V and J are TRBV10-3 and TRBJ2-2, with unresolved D. Germline CDR1 and CDR2: ENHRY and SYGVKD. CDR3 length: 13 residues.

The chain carries TRBV20-1 and TRBJ2-5; 12 bases are a match to TRBD1. Germline CDR1 DFQATT, CDR2 SNEGSKA (reference sequence). The trim removed 6 bases at V and 4 bases at J, leaving 9 bases unmatched. The CDR3 runs to 15 residues. The CDR3 reads CSAVGTGGRRETQYF. Here the CDR3 DNA reads TGCAGTGCGGTTGGGACAGGGGGCAGGAGAGAGACCCAGTACTTC.

The chain uses TRBV10-3 and TRBJ2-7; 11 bases match TRBD2. Germline V CDR1 and CDR2: ENHRY, SYGVKD. The CDR3 has 15 residues. Trimming cost V 0 bases and J 6 bases; bases outside gene matches: 4. CDR3 sequence: CAISESTSGRGEQYF. The DNA for the CDR3 is TGTGCCATCAGTGAGTCTACTAGCGGGAGAGGCGAGCAGTACTTC.

A few counts support this clonotype. The chain combines TRBV6-1 with TRBJ2-5; 9 bases fit TRBD2. Germline V CDR1 and CDR2: MNHNS, SASEGT. With V trimmed by 6 bases and J by 2 bases, 19 bases remained unmatched. The CDR3 runs to 19 residues. The CDR3 DNA follows: TGTGCCAGCAGACCTTACCCCCAGGCTCGGCGGGAGGGGCAAGAGACCCAGTACTTC. The encoded protein is CASRPYPQARREGQETQYF.

The V and J genes are TRBV6-1 and TRBJ2-5; 9 nucleotides match TRBD2. In germline, CDR1 is MNHNS, CDR2 SASEGT. The CDR3 runs 15 residues. Germline trimming cut 5 bases from V and 5 bases from J; bases unmatched to any gene: 9. The DNA for the CDR3 is TGTGCCAGCAGTACTACAGCGGGAGGCTGGGAGACCCAGTACTTC. Amino acids: CASSTTAGGWETQYF.

The chain links TRBV20-1 to TRBJ2-1, with D possibly matching TRBD1 (6 bases). With 4 bases removed from V and 8 bases from J, the gap between germline ends came to 15 bases. This CDR3 has 13 amino acids. The germline V gene encodes CDR1 DFQATT and CDR2 SNEGSKA (reference sequence). DNA of the CDR3: TGCAGTGCTACCGGGACACCAAGCGATGAGCAGTTCTTC. Translating gives CSATGTPSDEQFF.

In this sample, this clonotype turned up a few times. The chain carries TRBV19 and TRBJ1-5, with a weak D call TRBD1 (6 bases). The germline V gene encodes CDR1 LNHDA and CDR2 SQIVND (reference sequence). With 5 bases removed from V and 1 base from J, the gap between germline ends came to 18 bases. The CDR3 is 17 amino acids. The CDR3 spells CASSGPLGQISNQPQHF. The CDR3 DNA is TGTGCCAGTAGTGGTCCCCTCGGACAGATAAGCAATCAGCCCCAGCATTTT.

This rearrangement joins TRBV7-3 to TRBJ1-1, with no clear D. CDR3 length equals 13 residues. Germline CDR1 SGHTA, CDR2 FQGTGA. V was cut by 0 bases and J by 5 bases, with 7 bases left in between. The CDR3 spells CASSLTGGTEAFF. The CDR3 DNA follows: TGTGCCAGCAGCTTAACAGGTGGGACTGAAGCTTTCTTT.

The chain recombines TRBV20-1 with TRBJ2-1; the D gene is possibly TRBD1 (6 bases). V was cut by 3 bases and J by 0 bases, with 15 bases left in between. The CDR3 spans 16 residues. From germline, CDR1 is DFQATT and CDR2 SNEGSKA (reference sequence). CDR3 sequence reads: CSARPADRASYNEQFF. CDR3 DNA sequence: TGCAGTGCTAGGCCCGCGGACAGAGCCTCCTACAATGAGCAGTTCTTC.

The gene calls are TRBV29-1 and TRBJ1-2, with D perhaps matching TRBD1 (5 bases). Deletions cut 3 bases from V and 7 bases from J, with 12 bases between. CDR1 is SQVTM, CDR2 ANQGSEA, per germline. The length of the CDR3 is 12 residues. The CDR3 sequence is CSVEAGRGGYTF. In DNA form, the CDR3 reads TGCAGCGTTGAGGCAGGGCGCGGTGGCTACACCTTC.

V gene TRBV27 combines with J gene TRBJ1-2, with 7 bases aligning to TRBD1. CDR3 length: 13 residues. Germline lookup yields CDR1 MNHEY and CDR2 SMNVEV (reference sequence). J was trimmed by 8 bases and V by 0 bases; bases with no gene match: 3. Written as DNA, the CDR3 is TGTGCCAGCAGTTTATCTCAGGGGGGCGGCTACACCTTC. Its translation: CASSLSQGGGYTF.

The chain uses TRBV11-2 and TRBJ1-2; D call uncertain. V was pared by 4 bases and J by 4 bases, with 10 bases between. Germline assignment: CDR1 SGHAT and CDR2 FQNNGV. The CDR3 length is 13 residues. In DNA form, the CDR3 reads TGTGCCAGCAGCTCGGAGGGCCTCTATGGCTACACCTTC. Protein product: CASSSEGLYGYTF.

The V call is TRBV6-1, the J call TRBJ1-3; D not resolved. Germline CDR1 is MNHNS and CDR2 is SASEGT. The length of the CDR3 is 15 residues. The V end was cut by 6 bases, the J end by 2 bases, with 14 bases between. CDR3 in DNA: TGTGCCAGCAGCCCAAGGAAGAACACTGGAAACACCATATATTTT. Residues: CASSPRKNTGNTIYF.

The V gene is TRBV30, the J gene TRBJ1-1, with 7 bases lining up with TRBD1. V lost 5 bases, J lost 1 base, and 4 bases stayed unmatched. This CDR3 has 13 residues. CDR1 and CDR2 from the germline V gene are GTSNPN and SVGIG (reference sequence). This CDR3 is CAWDRVENTEAFF. The CDR3 region has the DNA TGTGCCTGGGACAGGGTTGAGAACACTGAAGCTTTCTTT. Full variable domain (missing parts from reference TRBV30 and TRBJ1-1): SQTIHQWPATLVQPVGSPLSLECTVEGTSNPNLYWYRQAAGRGLQLLFYSVGIGQISSEVPQNLSASRPQDRQFILSSKKLLLSDSGFYLCAWDRVENTEAFFGQGTRLTVV.

This clonotype has only a few counts. This chain uses TRBV6-1 with TRBJ2-3, with 10 bases that match TRBD2. Germline V gives CDR1 MNHNS, CDR2 SASEGT. Unmatched junction bases numbered 6, after V lost 7 bases and J lost 2 bases. The CDR3 runs to 15 residues. The DNA for the CDR3 is TGTGCCAGCAAGAGGCTAGCGGGAGACACAGATACGCAGTATTTT. Its translation is CASKRLAGDTDTQYF.

The chain couples TRBV6-2 or TRBV6-3 to TRBJ1-1; D call uncertain. V lost 6 bases, J lost 6 bases, and 8 bases lay in between. This CDR3 is built from 11 residues. Germline V lookup: CDR1 MNHEY, CDR2 SVGEGT. The CDR3 coding sequence is TGTGCCAGCAGGGCGTGGTCTGAAGCTTTCTTT. It encodes CASRAWSEAFF.

The genes are TRBV7-2 and TRBJ2-1; D not resolved. The ends were cut back, 5 bases at V and 4 bases at J, with 15 bases in the middle. The CDR3 has 15 residues. Germline lookup yields CDR1 SGHTA and CDR2 FQGNSA. For the CDR3, the DNA is TGTGCCAGCAGCCTTCAAGGCAGTGAGTACAATGAGCAGTTCTTC. It codes for CASSLQGSEYNEQFF.

This clonotype was counted a single time. This chain uses TRBV28 with TRBJ2-2; TRBD2 agrees at 9 bases. Trimming cost V 3 bases and J 1 base; bases outside gene matches: 9. The germline V gene encodes CDR1 MDHEN and CDR2 SYDVKM. This CDR3 spans 18 amino acids. The CDR3 sequence is CASSLAAGRGGNTGELFF. The CDR3 DNA reads as TGTGCCAGCAGTTTGGCAGCTGGGCGGGGGGGGAACACCGGGGAGCTGTTTTTT.

The chain couples TRBV20-1 to TRBJ2-1; D is uncertain. Germline values: CDR1 DFQATT, CDR2 SNEGSKA (reference sequence). The V gene lost 1 base and the J gene lost 2 bases, with 0 bases spanning the gap. The CDR3 covers 11 residues. Here the CDR3 DNA reads TGCAGTGCTAGAGCCTACAATGAGCAGTTCTTC. Translated, it gives CSARAYNEQFF.

On this clonotype: The junction departs from germline at one end; a sequencing error may be responsible. The chain is built from TRBV5-4 and TRBJ1-2; D perhaps matches TRBD1 (5 bases). The CDR3 spans 18 residues. Germline V lookup: CDR1 SGHNT, CDR2 YYREEE (reference sequence). The CDR3, as DNA: TGTGCCAGCAGCGCGGGACTCCTAGCAACGGTGGGAAACTACGGCTACACCTTC. It translates to CASSAGLLATVGNYGYTF.

This clonotype was seen a handful of times. The chain combines TRBV19 with TRBJ1-6; D unresolved. The V and J ends lost 4 bases and 9 bases respectively, with 13 bases between them. In germline, CDR1 is LNHDA, CDR2 SQIVND (reference sequence). The CDR3 runs 14 residues. The CDR3 loop is CASSTTTGTSPLHF. CDR3 bases: TGTGCCAGTAGTACAACGACCGGCACTTCACCCCTCCACTTT.

The genes are TRBV7-8 and TRBJ2-7; 9 bases line up with TRBD2. Germline-derived CDR1 and CDR2 are SGHVS and FQNEAQ. Unmatched junction bases numbered 8, after V lost 4 bases and J lost 4 bases. The CDR3 has 15 amino acids. The CDR3 is CASSYLSGSQYEQYF. DNA for the CDR3: TGTGCCAGCAGCTACCTTAGCGGGAGCCAGTACGAGCAGTACTTC.

This clonotype was recorded once. The chain joins TRBV7-2 to TRBJ2-2; 13 nucleotides match TRBD2. This CDR3 is 17 amino acids long. With V trimmed by 5 bases and J by 3 bases, 6 bases remained unmatched. Germline CDR1 is SGHTA and CDR2 is FQGNSA. CDR3 sequence reads: CASSVLLAGGYTGELFF. In DNA form, the CDR3 reads TGTGCCAGCAGCGTGTTACTAGCGGGAGGGTACACCGGGGAGCTGTTTTTT.

The chain couples TRBV20-1 to TRBJ2-7; TRBD2 is a possible D gene (5 bases). Between the trimmed V and J ends, which lost 3 bases and 0 bases, there was a span of 18 bases. The germline V gene encodes CDR1 DFQATT and CDR2 SNEGSKA (reference sequence). This CDR3 region has 16 residues. CDR3 sequence: CSASGGSGSGSYEQYF. CDR3 in DNA: TGCAGTGCTAGCGGAGGTTCGGGAAGCGGCTCCTACGAGCAGTACTTC.

J is TRBJ1-3 and V is TRBV6-1, with D possibly being TRBD1 (5 bases). The CDR3 totals 15 residues. Germline V gene lookup returns CDR1 MNHNS and CDR2 SASEGT. Trimming removed 0 bases at V and 2 bases at J, with 8 bases between. The CDR3 nucleotides read TGTGCCAGCAGTGAAGCTAGGGGTCCTGGAAACACCATATATTTT. The encoded protein is CASSEARGPGNTIYF.

The chain employs TRBV5-5 and TRBJ2-2; no clear D. The CDR3 has 16 residues. Trimming pared 2 bases from V and 4 bases from J, leaving 15 bases between. Germline V gives CDR1 SGHKS, CDR2 YYEKEE (reference sequence). The CDR3 loop is CASSLWHDPRTGELFF. The CDR3 nucleotides read TGTGCCAGCAGCTTATGGCACGATCCGCGCACCGGGGAGCTGTTTTTT.

This clonotype was seen a single time. This chain uses TRBV4-2 with TRBJ2-7; no firm D call. The CDR3 has 14 residues. Germline V gene data show CDR1 as LGHNA and CDR2 as YNFKEQ. V lost 0 bases to trimming and J lost 1 base, with 7 bases between them. The CDR3 nucleotides are TGTGCCAGCAGCCAAGATTTGCCTTCCTACGAGCAGTACTTC. Its protein is CASSQDLPSYEQYF.

This chain connects TRBV2 to TRBJ1-2, with D perhaps TRBD1 (5 bases). Germline assignment: CDR1 SNHLY and CDR2 FYNNEI. This CDR3 is 14 amino acids long. Trimming took off 7 bases at V and 3 bases at J, with 15 bases between the two ends. The DNA of the CDR3 is TGTGCCAGCAAACGGGACTCCTGGGACTATGGCTACACCTTC. Its protein is CASKRDSWDYGYTF.

The CDR3 region has the DNA TGTGCCAGCAGCGTTACGTCAGCTAGGCAGCAGAATGAGCAGTTCTTC. Translating gives CASSVTSARQQNEQFF. The J gene is TRBJ2-1, the V gene TRBV9; no clear D gene. Trimming took 2 bases from V and 7 from J, leaving 19 bases between them. This CDR3 spans 16 amino acids. Germline V gives CDR1 SGDLS, CDR2 YYNGEE.

The chain links TRBV12-3 or TRBV12-4 to TRBJ1-1, with no clear D. This CDR3 has 13 residues. V was clipped by 2 bases and J by 0 bases, with 4 bases between them. The CDR3 region is CASSLSVNTEAFF. The CDR3 DNA sequence: TGTGCCAGCAGTTTATCGGTGAACACTGAAGCTTTCTTT.